Each of the 8 T cell receptor beta chains below was sequenced from the same sample in a study of shared clonotypes between healthy human individuals. Generated by immunoSEQ multiplex PCR, the TCRdb table keeps only in-frame clones and is missing some. This table holds about 990,000 clones, 75% to 85% found once. The source material was memory CD4+ T cells from PBMCs. Subset specified: CD45RA-negative fraction. The receptors derive from a man aged 18 to 29 in good health. Some clones in this sample may be carry-over from other donors' samples.

The chain combines TRBV6-1 with TRBJ2-2, with D unclear. Per germline, CDR1 MNHNS and CDR2 SASEGT. The ends were cut back, 7 bases at V and 1 base at J, with 10 bases in the middle. CDR3 length: 14 amino acids. Here the CDR3 reads CASIMNRNTGELFF. Written as DNA, the CDR3 is TGTGCCAGCATTATGAACAGGAACACCGGGGAGCTGTTTTTT.

The J gene is TRBJ1-2, the V gene TRBV5-8; TRBD1 aligns across 7 bases. J lost 7 bases, V lost 0 bases, and 3 bases had no gene match. The CDR3 loop spans 13 amino acids. CDR1 and CDR2 (germline): SGHTS, YDEGEE. Here the CDR3 reads CASSLDRGLGYTF. Written as DNA, the CDR3 is TGTGCCAGCAGCTTGGATAGGGGGCTTGGCTACACCTTC.

This clone was counted many times. The chain joins TRBV27 to TRBJ2-7; 7 nucleotides line up with TRBD1. After removal of 5 bases from V and 3 bases from J, the junction contained 1 base not matched to a gene. Per the germline V gene, CDR1 is MNHEY and CDR2 is SMNVEV (reference sequence). This CDR3 is built from 12 residues. The CDR3 is CASSRQGYEQYF. CDR3 in DNA: TGTGCCAGCAGTCGACAGGGCTACGAGCAGTACTTC.

The V and J genes are TRBV11-2 and TRBJ2-5; TRBD1 aligns across 9 bases. V was pared by 1 base and J by 6 bases, with 3 bases of the junction left unmatched. The CDR3 has 14 residues. Germline CDR1 reads SGHAT; CDR2 reads FQNNGV. CDR3 nucleotide sequence: TGTGCCAGCAGCTTAGGGACAGGGGAACAGACCCAGTACTTC. Amino acids: CASSLGTGEQTQYF.

The chain couples TRBV18 to TRBJ1-3, with TRBD1 as a possible D gene (6 bases). CDR1 and CDR2 (germline): KGHSH, LQKENI. The CDR3 is made up of 17 amino acids. V lost 3 bases, J lost 0 bases, and 15 bases lay in between. The CDR3 DNA sequence: TGTGCCAGCTCACCCCTTGGGGGCAAAAACTCTGGAAACACCATATATTTT. It specifies CASSPLGGKNSGNTIYF.

Turning to this clone: This same CDR3 is encoded by further DNA sequences in the sample. The chain links TRBV2 to TRBJ2-5, with D tentatively TRBD2 (6 bases). This CDR3 spans 15 amino acids. The V end was cut by 2 bases, the J end by 1 base, with 11 bases between. Per the germline V gene, CDR1 is SNHLY and CDR2 is FYNNEI. The CDR3 region has the DNA TGTGCCAGCAGTGAAAACCGGGGGAGCCAAGAGACCCAGTACTTC. Translating it yields CASSENRGSQETQYF.

V gene TRBV28 combines with J gene TRBJ2-4; D ambiguous. Germline CDR1 reads MDHEN; CDR2 reads SYDVKM. The CDR3 consists of 11 residues. Trimming removed 3 bases from V and 7 bases from J, with 4 bases in between. The CDR3 DNA is TGTGCCAGCAGTTTGCGGAACATTCAGTACTTC. As protein: CASSLRNIQYF.

The chain has TRBV7-2 and TRBJ2-7; TRBD2 matches at 8 bases. After removal of 2 bases from V and 3 bases from J, the junction contained 6 bases not matched to a gene. CDR1 is SGHTA, CDR2 FQGNSA, per germline. The CDR3 sequence is 15 residues long. The CDR3 DNA reads TGTGCCAGCAGCTTATCGGCCCTAGCGGGCTACGAGCAGTACTTC. It encodes CASSLSALAGYEQYF.